This T cell receptor (beta chain) was retrieved from a study of T cells in Graves' hyperthyroidism and ophthalmopathy. There are 13 residues in the CDR3. Trimming cost V 4 bases and J 5 bases; bases outside gene matches: 6. Germline CDR1 reads SGHRS; CDR2 reads YFSETQ. Diagnosing involved the use of clinical symptoms, serum thyroxine and TRAb, thyroid ultrasound and orbital computed tomography. Of note for this clonotype: Its antigen is still unknown.

The source material, RNA transcripts, was used to amplify TCR beta CDR3 regions. An initial round of RT-PCR targeting the TCR CDR3 relied on the HTBI primer set. Each CDR3 protein is one row after TCRdb ran MiXCR on the multiplex PCR reads. Of 450,000 to 700,000 distinct CDR3 sequences listed, approximately 44% were seen once; the top ten hold around 19%. General study points: Before onset, ophthalmopathy was predicted by the model a median roughly six months earlier.

Sequences were obtained from peripheral blood or thyroid tissue (not recorded which). The sequence derives from an adult woman with Graves' disease, either hyperthyroidism or ophthalmopathy (not recorded which). The rearrangement uses TRBV5-1 and TRBJ2-7, with 7 bases matching TRBD1. The CDR3 DNA is TGCGCCAGCAGCGTACCCGGGACAGACGAGCAGTACTTC. This codes for CASSVPGTDEQYF.